The sequence of this T cell receptor beta chain was determined in a study of human T cells and chemical hapten exposure. A note on this clonotype: Its antigen is still unknown.

TCRdb fed the RACE reads into MiXCR, producing one record per CDR3 protein. The data show 180,000 or so distinct CDR3 sequences, with under 25% seen just once and over 2% held by the top ten. Documented time point: patch test 3, about 24 weeks after DPC sensitization. Regarding treatment: therapeutic diphenylcyclopropenone sensitization with weekly scalp DPC. The CDR3 contains 13 residues. V shed 5 bases and J shed 5 bases, with 16 bases lying between them. The V gene's germline CDR1 is SQVTM and CDR2 ANQGSEA. Whole-study findings and limits: The count of PT1 expanded TCRs correlated positively with patch test score.

The clonotype originates from a woman in her thirties or forties with alopecia areata. Some clones in this sample may be carry-over from other donors' samples. V usage is TRBV29-1 and J usage is TRBJ2-7; D possibly corresponds to TRBD2 (6 bases). The material sequenced was whole blood, taken in connection with sensitization to the hapten diphenylcyclopropenone (DPC). This CDR3 reads CSVLGGMIDEQYF. The CDR3 DNA reads TGCAGCGTTCTCGGCGGGATGATCGACGAGCAGTACTTC.